This T cell receptor (beta chain) was identified in a study of T cells in Graves' hyperthyroidism and ophthalmopathy. Across the study: Peripheral blood was collected at initial diagnosis, before any treatment.

Study results and limitations: Patients with ophthalmopathy were separated from those with stable hyperthyroidism by a 13 V-J model. Blood also contained most expanded thyroid clonotypes above 0.001.

Using RNA transcripts as the source, TCR beta CDR3 regions were amplified. The primer set for the first-round RT-PCR of the TCR CDR3 was HTBI. TCRdb analysed the multiplex PCR reads with MiXCR anew, one entry per CDR3 protein. The table has around 300,000 distinct CDR3 sequences, about 13% seen once; the top ten hold 7% to 9.5%. This clonotype was counted between two and nine times. Its antigen remains unknown. Sample: blood. The receptor was isolated from a woman in her thirties or forties with Graves' hyperthyroidism.

CDR3 bases: TGTGCCAGCAGTGGGAATCCACAGAGCAATCAGCCCCAGCATTTT. Translated: CASSGNPQSNQPQHF. The chain couples TRBV25-1 to TRBJ1-5; unclear D gene. Trimming removed 4 bases at V and 1 base at J, with 11 bases between. Germline assignment: CDR1 MGHDK and CDR2 SYGVNS. CDR3 size: 15 residues.